This T cell receptor beta chain was retrieved from a study of CD8+ T cells in alopecia areata. Looking at the study overall: It was 6 to 18 months of tofacitinib, and then there were 6 months off drug. Study-wide findings and caveats: Compared with normal scalp, lesional scalp had higher clonality and more expanded CD8+ clones. Resident alphabeta T-cell populations of normal skin are likewise subject to sequencing in scalp samples.

Isolated RNA was reverse transcribed into cDNA used as the sequencing template. The protocol was immunoSEQ multiplex PCR, while the TCRdb copy is restricted to in-frame clones and leaves out a portion. The profile shows about 150,000 clones, roughly 54% of them singletons. A note on this clone: What it binds is not known.

This sample's treatment: oral pan-JAK inhibitor, 5-10 mg twice daily. Sorted populations comprised CD4+ and CD8+ T cells obtained from PBMCs. CDR1 and CDR2 (germline): SGHRS, YFSETQ. Trimming took off 0 bases at V and 1 base at J, with 7 bases between the two ends. The CDR3 extends over 14 amino acids. Sequenced material: CD8+ T cells sorted from blood, taken at week 4, from a patient treated with tofacitinib. The rearrangement links TRBV5-1 to TRBJ2-5; D unclear. The sequence was obtained from a human donor with alopecia areata. CDR3 DNA sequence: TGCGCCAGCAGCTTGGTGGCAACCCAAGAGACCCAGTACTTC. Protein product: CASSLVATQETQYF.